This T cell receptor (beta chain) originates from a study of T cells in Graves' hyperthyroidism and ophthalmopathy. CDR3 size: 14 residues. V lost 5 bases and J lost 0, with 9 bases in between. Per germline, CDR1 SGHRS and CDR2 YFSETQ. This clonotype was seen repeatedly, ten times or more. Its antigen remains unknown. Uncontrolled infection, other autoimmune disease, pregnancy or lactation led to exclusion. General study points: Ophthalmopathy, as predicted by the model, came a median about six months after the prediction.

Authors of the study amplified TCR beta CDR3 regions from RNA transcripts. The primer set for the first-round RT-PCR of the TCR CDR3 was HTBI. TCRdb processed the multiplex PCR reads anew with MiXCR; each CDR3 protein has one entry. This table has hundreds of thousands of distinct CDR3 sequences, roughly 14% appearing once. The sequence came from a woman between 35 and 50 years old with Graves' ophthalmopathy. This chain links TRBV5-1 with TRBJ1-3; D remains ambiguous. Sample: blood. The CDR3 nucleotides are TGCGCCAGCAGGACTGAGAGCTCTGGAAACACCATATATTTT. Translating gives CASRTESSGNTIYF.